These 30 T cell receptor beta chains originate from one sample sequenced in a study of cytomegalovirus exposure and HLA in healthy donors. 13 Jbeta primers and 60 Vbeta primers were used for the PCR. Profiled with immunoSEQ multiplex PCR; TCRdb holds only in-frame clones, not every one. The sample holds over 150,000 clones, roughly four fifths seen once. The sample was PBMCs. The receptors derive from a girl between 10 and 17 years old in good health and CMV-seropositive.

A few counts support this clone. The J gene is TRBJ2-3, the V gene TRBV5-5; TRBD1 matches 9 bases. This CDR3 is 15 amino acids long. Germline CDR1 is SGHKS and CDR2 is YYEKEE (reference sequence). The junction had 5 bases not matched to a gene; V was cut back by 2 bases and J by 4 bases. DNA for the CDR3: TGTGCCAGCAGCTTTGCAGACAGGGGGTCAGATACGCAGTATTTT. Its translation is CASSFADRGSDTQYF.

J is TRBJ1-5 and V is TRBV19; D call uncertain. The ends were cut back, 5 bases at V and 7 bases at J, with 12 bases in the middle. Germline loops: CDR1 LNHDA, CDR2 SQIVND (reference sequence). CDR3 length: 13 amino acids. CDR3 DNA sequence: TGTGCCAGTAGTTGGCAGAGGTACCAGCCCCAGCATTTT. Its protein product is CASSWQRYQPQHF.

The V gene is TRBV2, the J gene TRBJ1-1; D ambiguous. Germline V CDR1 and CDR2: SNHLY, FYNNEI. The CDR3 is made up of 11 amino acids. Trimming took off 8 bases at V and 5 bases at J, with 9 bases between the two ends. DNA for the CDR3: TGTGCCAGCGTCGTTTATACTGAAGCTTTCTTT. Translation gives CASVVYTEAFF.

The CDR3 coding sequence is TGTGCCAGCGTACCGGGACAGGGGGGCTATGGCTACACCTTC. Protein product: CASVPGQGGYGYTF. The V call is TRBV6-1, the J call TRBJ1-2; 11 bases align to TRBD1. Germline values: CDR1 MNHNS, CDR2 SASEGT. The CDR3 runs to 14 residues. V dropped 8 bases and J dropped 4; count of bases not matched to a gene: 6.

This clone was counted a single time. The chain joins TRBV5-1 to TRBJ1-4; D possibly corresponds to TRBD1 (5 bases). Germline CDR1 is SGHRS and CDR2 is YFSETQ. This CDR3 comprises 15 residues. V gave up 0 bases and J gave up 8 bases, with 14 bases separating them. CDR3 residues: CASSLAGAGWEKLFF. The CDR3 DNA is TGCGCCAGCAGCTTGGCTGGGGCTGGATGGGAAAAACTGTTTTTT.

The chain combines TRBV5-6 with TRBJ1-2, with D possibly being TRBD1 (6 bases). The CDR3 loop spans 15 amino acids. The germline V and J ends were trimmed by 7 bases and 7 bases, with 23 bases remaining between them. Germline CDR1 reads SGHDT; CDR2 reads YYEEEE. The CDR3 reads CASGQQGSGLGGYTF. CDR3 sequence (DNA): TGTGCCAGCGGCCAACAGGGATCGGGGTTGGGTGGCTACACCTTC.

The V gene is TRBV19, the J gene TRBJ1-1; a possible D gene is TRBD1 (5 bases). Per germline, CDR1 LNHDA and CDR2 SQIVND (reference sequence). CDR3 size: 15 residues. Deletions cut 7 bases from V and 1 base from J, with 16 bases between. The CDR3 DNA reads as TGTGCCAGTATTTTCGGCAGGGCCCCGAACACTGAAGCTTTCTTT. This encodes CASIFGRAPNTEAFF.

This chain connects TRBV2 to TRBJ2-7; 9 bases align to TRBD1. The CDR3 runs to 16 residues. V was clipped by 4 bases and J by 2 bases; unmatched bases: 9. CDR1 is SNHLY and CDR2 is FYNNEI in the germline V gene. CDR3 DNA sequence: TGTGCCAGCAGTGGGGATACCGGGACAGGGACCTACGAGCAGTACTTC. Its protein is CASSGDTGTGTYEQYF. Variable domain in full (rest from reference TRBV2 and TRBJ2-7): EPEVTQTPSHQVTQMGQEVILRCVPISNHLYFYWYRQILGQKVEFLVSFYNNEISEKSEIFDDQFSVERPDGSNFTLKIRSTKLEDSAMYFCASSGDTGTGTYEQYFGPGTRLTVT.

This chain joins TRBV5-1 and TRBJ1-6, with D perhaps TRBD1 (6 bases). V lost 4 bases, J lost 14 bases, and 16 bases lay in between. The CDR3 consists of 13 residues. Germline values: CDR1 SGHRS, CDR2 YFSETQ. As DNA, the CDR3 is TGCGCCAGCAGCGTAGAGGGTGGACAGTCCCTCCACTTT. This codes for CASSVEGGQSLHF. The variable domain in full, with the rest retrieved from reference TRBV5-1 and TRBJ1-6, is KAGVTQTPRYLIKTRGQQVTLSCSPISGHRSVSWYQQTPGQGLQFLFEYFSETQRNKGNFPGRFSGRQFSNSRSEMNVSTLELGDSALYLCASSVEGGQSLHFGNGTRLTVT.

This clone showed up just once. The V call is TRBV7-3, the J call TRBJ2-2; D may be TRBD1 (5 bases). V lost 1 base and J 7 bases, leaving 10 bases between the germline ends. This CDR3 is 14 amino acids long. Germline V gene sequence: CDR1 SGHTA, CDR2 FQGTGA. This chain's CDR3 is CASSLSQGFGELFF. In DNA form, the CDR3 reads TGTGCCAGCAGCTTAAGCCAGGGTTTCGGGGAGCTGTTTTTT.

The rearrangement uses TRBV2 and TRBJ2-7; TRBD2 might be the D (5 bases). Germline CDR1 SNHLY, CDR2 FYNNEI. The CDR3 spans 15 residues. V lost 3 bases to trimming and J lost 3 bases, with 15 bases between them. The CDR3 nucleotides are TGTGCCAGCAGTGAGGACGGGGTGTTCGGCTACGAGCAGTACTTC. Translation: CASSEDGVFGYEQYF.

CDR3 sequence reads: CASSYSGRGRGTEAFF. The CDR3 DNA reads as TGTGCCAGCAGTTACTCGGGTAGGGGGCGGGGTACTGAAGCTTTCTTT. The chain combines TRBV6-5 with TRBJ1-1, with 7 bases that match TRBD1. CDR3 length: 16 amino acids. Germline V gene sequence: CDR1 MNHEY, CDR2 SVGAGI. The V and J ends lost 0 bases and 5 bases, in that order; junction bases with no gene match: 9.

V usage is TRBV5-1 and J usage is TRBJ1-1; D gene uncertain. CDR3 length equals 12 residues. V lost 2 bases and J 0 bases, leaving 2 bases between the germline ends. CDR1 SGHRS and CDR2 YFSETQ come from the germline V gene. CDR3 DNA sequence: TGCGCCAGCAGCTTCTTGAACACTGAAGCTTTCTTT. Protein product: CASSFLNTEAFF.

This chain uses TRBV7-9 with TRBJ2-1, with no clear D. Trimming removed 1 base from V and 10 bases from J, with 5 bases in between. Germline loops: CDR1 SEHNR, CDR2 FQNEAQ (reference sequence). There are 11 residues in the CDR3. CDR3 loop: CASSLGAEQFF. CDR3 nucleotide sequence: TGTGCCAGCAGCTTAGGGGCCGAGCAGTTCTTC.

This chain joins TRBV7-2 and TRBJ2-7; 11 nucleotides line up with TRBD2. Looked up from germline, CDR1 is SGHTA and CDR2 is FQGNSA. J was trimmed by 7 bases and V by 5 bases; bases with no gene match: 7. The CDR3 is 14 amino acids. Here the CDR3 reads CASSLGVAGGEQYF. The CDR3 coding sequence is TGTGCCAGCAGCCTGGGGGTAGCGGGGGGGGAGCAGTACTTC.

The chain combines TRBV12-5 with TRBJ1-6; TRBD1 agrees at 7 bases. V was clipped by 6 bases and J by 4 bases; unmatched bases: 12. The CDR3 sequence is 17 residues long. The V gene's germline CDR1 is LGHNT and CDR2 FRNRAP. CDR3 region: CASGPQDRSPYNSPLHF. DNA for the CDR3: TGTGCTAGTGGCCCTCAGGACAGGAGCCCTTATAATTCACCCCTCCACTTT.

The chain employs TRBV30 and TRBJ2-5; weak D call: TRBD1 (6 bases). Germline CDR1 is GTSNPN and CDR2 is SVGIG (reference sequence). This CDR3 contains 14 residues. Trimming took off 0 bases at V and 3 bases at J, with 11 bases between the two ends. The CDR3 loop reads CAWSVQDRKETQYF. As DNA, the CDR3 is TGTGCCTGGAGTGTACAGGACAGAAAAGAGACCCAGTACTTC.

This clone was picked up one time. The CDR3: CASSVRLADTDTQYF. DNA for the CDR3: TGTGCCAGCAGTGTAAGACTAGCGGACACAGATACGCAGTATTTT. The chain carries TRBV6-1 and TRBJ2-3, with 9 bases matching TRBD2. Germline CDR1 is MNHNS and CDR2 is SASEGT. The CDR3 extends over 15 amino acids. V shed 4 bases, J shed 2 bases, and the junction held 4 bases outside the gene matches.

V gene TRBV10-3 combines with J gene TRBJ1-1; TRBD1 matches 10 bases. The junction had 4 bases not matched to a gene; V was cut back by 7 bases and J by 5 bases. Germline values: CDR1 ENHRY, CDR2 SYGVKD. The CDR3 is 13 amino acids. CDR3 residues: CAIMRTGGTEAFF. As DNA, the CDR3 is TGTGCCATCATGAGGACAGGGGGAACTGAAGCTTTCTTT.

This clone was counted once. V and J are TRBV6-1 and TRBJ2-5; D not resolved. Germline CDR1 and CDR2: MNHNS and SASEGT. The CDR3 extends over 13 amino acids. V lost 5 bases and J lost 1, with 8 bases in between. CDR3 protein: CASSFQIQETQYF. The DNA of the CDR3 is TGTGCCAGCAGTTTCCAGATCCAAGAGACCCAGTACTTC.

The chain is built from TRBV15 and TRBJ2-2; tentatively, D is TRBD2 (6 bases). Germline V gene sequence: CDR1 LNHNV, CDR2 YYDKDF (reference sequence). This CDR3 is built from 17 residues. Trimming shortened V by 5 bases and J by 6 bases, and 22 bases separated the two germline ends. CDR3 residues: CATSPGRTGLLAGELFF. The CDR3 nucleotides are TGTGCCACCAGCCCTGGGAGGACGGGATTGTTGGCCGGGGAGCTGTTTTTT.

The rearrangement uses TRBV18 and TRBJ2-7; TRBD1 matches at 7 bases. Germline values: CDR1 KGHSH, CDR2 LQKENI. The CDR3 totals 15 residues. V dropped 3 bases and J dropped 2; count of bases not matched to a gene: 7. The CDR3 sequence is CASSPSTGSTYEQYF. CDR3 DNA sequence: TGTGCCAGCTCACCCTCGACAGGGTCTACCTACGAGCAGTACTTC.

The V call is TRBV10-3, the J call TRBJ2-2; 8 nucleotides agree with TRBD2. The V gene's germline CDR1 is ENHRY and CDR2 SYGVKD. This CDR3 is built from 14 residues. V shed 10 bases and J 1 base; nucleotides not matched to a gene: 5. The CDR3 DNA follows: TGTGCCACCCGGGGGGGTCTGAACACCGGGGAGCTGTTTTTT. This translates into CATRGGLNTGELFF.

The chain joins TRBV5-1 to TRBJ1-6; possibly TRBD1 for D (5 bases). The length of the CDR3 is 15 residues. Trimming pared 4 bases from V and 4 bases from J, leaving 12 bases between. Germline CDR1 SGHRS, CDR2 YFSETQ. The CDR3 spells CASSKDSPYNSPLHF. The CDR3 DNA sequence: TGCGCCAGCAGCAAAGACAGCCCATATAATTCACCCCTCCACTTT. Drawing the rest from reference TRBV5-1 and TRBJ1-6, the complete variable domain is KAGVTQTPRYLIKTRGQQVTLSCSPISGHRSVSWYQQTPGQGLQFLFEYFSETQRNKGNFPGRFSGRQFSNSRSEMNVSTLELGDSALYLCASSKDSPYNSPLHFGNGTRLTVT.

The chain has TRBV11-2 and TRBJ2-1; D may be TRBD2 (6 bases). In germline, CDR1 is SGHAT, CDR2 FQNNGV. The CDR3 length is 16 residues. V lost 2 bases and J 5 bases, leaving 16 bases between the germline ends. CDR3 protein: CASSLSSGRGHNEQFF. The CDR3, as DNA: TGTGCCAGCAGCTTATCCTCTGGGCGGGGACACAATGAGCAGTTCTTC.

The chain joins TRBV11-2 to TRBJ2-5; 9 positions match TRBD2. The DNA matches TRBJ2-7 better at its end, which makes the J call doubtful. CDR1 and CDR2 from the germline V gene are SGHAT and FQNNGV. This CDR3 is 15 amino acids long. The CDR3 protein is CASSPRGGGPYEQYF. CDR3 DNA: TGTGCCAGCAGCCCCCGCGGGGGGGGCCCTTACGAGCAGTACTTC.

The CDR3 DNA reads TGTGCCAGCAGCTCCCACCCCCGGCGGTCGGTGAACACTGAAGCTTTCTTT. It codes for CASSSHPRRSVNTEAFF. The gene calls are TRBV7-9 and TRBJ1-1; no reliable D call. The germline gives CDR1 SEHNR, CDR2 FQNEAQ (reference sequence). V was shortened by 4 bases and J by 0 bases, with 18 bases between the two germline ends. The CDR3 runs 17 residues.

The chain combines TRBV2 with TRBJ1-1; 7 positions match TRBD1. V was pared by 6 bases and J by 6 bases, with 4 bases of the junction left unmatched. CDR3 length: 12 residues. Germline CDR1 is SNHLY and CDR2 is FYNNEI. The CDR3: CASRTGSAEAFF. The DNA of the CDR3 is TGTGCCAGCAGGACAGGGAGCGCTGAAGCTTTCTTT.

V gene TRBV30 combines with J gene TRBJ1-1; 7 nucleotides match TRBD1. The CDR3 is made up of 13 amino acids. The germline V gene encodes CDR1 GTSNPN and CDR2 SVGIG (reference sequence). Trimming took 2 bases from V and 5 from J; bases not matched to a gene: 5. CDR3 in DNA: TGTGCCTGGAGTCTCTACAGGGGAACTGAAGCTTTCTTT. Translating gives CAWSLYRGTEAFF.

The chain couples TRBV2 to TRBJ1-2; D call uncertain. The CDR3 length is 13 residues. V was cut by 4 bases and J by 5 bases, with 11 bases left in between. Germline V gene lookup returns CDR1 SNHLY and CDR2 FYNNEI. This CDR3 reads CASSVRNGYGYTF. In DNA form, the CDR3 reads TGTGCCAGCAGTGTCCGGAACGGGTATGGCTACACCTTC.